These T cell receptor beta chains were read from a single sample in a study of cytomegalovirus exposure and HLA in healthy donors. The table came from immunoSEQ multiplex PCR; TCRdb's copy has only in-frame clones and leaves some out. The repertoire has under 140,000 clones, about four fifths of them found once; the top ten carry 2.5% to 3%. Sequencing input: PBMCs. Source of these receptors: an older woman in good health and CMV-seropositive. Both conserved end residues are part of each CDR3.

v_call	cdr3_length	j_call	cdr3_aa
TRBV5-1	17	TRBJ2-1	CASSSYTSGGGRGEQFF
TRBV7-6	14	TRBJ2-5	CASSSGLYQETQYF
TRBV4-2	15	TRBJ2-1	CASSLLAGGRGEQFF
TRBV4-2	17	TRBJ2-2	CASSQYGQGADTGELFF
TRBV19	14	TRBJ1-5	CASSMASVGQPQHF
TRBV7-3	11	TRBJ2-1	CASSWGGQQFF
TRBV5-8	13	TRBJ1-3	CASSLYGGHTIYF
TRBV7-3	15	TRBJ1-1	CASSLFGGRVTEAFF
TRBV5-8	12	TRBJ1-1	CASSFSGYEAFF
TRBV7-3	13	TRBJ2-5	CASSRGGQETQYF
TRBV5-4	16	TRBJ1-4	CASSLHTGGSNEKLFF
TRBV5-1	16	NA	CASSLDPQANSYEQYF
TRBV18	13	TRBJ2-6	CASSGSGANVLTF
TRBV2	15	TRBJ2-5	CASSGGQGVSETQYF
TRBV20-1	11	TRBJ1-4	CSGRDREKLFF
TRBV11-2	15	TRBJ2-3	CASSLGAGAGDTQYF
TRBV5-1	13	TRBJ2-1	CASSPGGDNEQFF
TRBV5-1	16	TRBJ1-1	CASSLLQGGVRNEAFF
TRBV4-1	15	TRBJ2-2	CASSQRTSYTGELFF
TRBV7-3	13	TRBJ2-7	CASSSGGGYEQYF
TRBV19	14	TRBJ2-1	CASSHSSADNEQFF
TRBV7-9	16	TRBJ2-2	CASRTALEKNTGELFF
TRBV6-1	16	TRBJ2-6	CASSVGLLSGANVLTF
TRBV6-6	14	TRBJ1-1	CASSYRRVNTEAFF
TRBV19	12	TRBJ1-2	CASSRQGYGYAF
TRBV18	15	TRBJ1-5	CASSPGQGRDQPQHF
TRBV27	14	TRBJ2-2	CASSLAGGTGELFF
TRBV5-6	12	TRBJ1-2	CASSLDSYGYTF
TRBV7-2	13	TRBJ1-1	CASSPQVNTEAFF
TRBV4-2	19	TRBJ1-6	CASSQDLAGLSSYNSPLHF
TRBV7-2	18	TRBJ2-1	CASSLIALGRAVGNEQFF
TRBV7-6	13	TRBJ2-5	CASSTGQRQTQYF
TRBV27	18	TRBJ2-6	CASSQTGPHFSGANVLTF
TRBV9	14	TRBJ2-3	CASSEPGYTDTQYF
TRBV27	15	TRBJ1-5	CASSLMFGDNQPQHF
TRBV28	15	TRBJ2-1	CASSFQREDRDEQFF
TRBV2	15	TRBJ2-5	CASSQRDFPEETQYF
TRBV28	12	TRBJ2-3	CASSSYTDTQYF
TRBV5-6	17	TRBJ1-2	CASSLDRGPGANYGYTF
TRBV7-6	14	TRBJ2-7	CASSLGGLTYEQYF
TRBV6-5	13	TRBJ1-2	CASRRTGTKGYTF
TRBV27	15	TRBJ2-1	CASRPAGGPLYEQFF
TRBV5-1	16	TRBJ1-2	CASSLFPTQGIYGYTF
TRBV11-2	15	TRBJ2-7	CASSLGVGSWDEQYF
TRBV6-1	12	TRBJ2-1	CASSTKYTKQFF
TRBV10-1	13	TRBJ2-7	CASSGQRPYEQYF
TRBV19	14	TRBJ1-5	CASSTGYLAQPQHF
TRBV6-5	15	TRBJ2-3	CASQPSGGGTDTQYF
TRBV9	18	TRBJ2-7	CASSVGVAGGPIAYEQYF
TRBV28	15	TRBJ2-7	CASRTGTSGTYEQYF
TRBV2	18	TRBJ2-6	CASSVVGLWASGANVLTF
TRBV4-1	15	NA	CASSQGASGTYEQYF
TRBV13	14	TRBJ2-7	CASSTLGGASEQYF
TRBV6-5	14	TRBJ2-1	CASSRDSSYNEQFF